What follows are 6 T cell receptor beta chains derived from one specimen sequenced in a study of blood T cell repertoires in COVID-19. The method was immunoSEQ multiplex PCR; TCRdb's version includes in-frame clones alone and lacks a portion of them. The sample includes 40,000 to 50,000 clones, 89% of them seen just once. The sequenced sample consisted of peripheral blood. Receptors originate from a man aged 50-60 years with active COVID-19.

The rearrangement links TRBV29-1 to TRBJ1-2, with D perhaps TRBD1 (6 bases). Germline assignment: CDR1 SQVTM and CDR2 ANQGSEA. CDR3 length: 12 amino acids. Trimming took off 7 bases at V and 3 bases at J, with 12 bases between the two ends. The CDR3 DNA sequence: TGCAGCGCGACCCCAGGGGACTATGGCTACACCTTC. Encoded protein: CSATPGDYGYTF.

The V gene is TRBV5-6, the J gene TRBJ2-3; 9 nucleotides agree with TRBD2. The CDR3 is 13 amino acids. Germline V gene sequence: CDR1 SGHDT, CDR2 YYEEEE. The ends lost 6 bases at V and 5 bases at J; junction bases unmatched: 4. This chain's CDR3 is CASNPSGVDTQYF. CDR3 bases: TGTGCCAGCAACCCTAGCGGGGTAGATACGCAGTATTTT.

CDR3 sequence (DNA): TGTGCCAGCTGGGGACAGGGTAATTACGAGCAGTACTTC. It is translated as CASWGQGNYEQYF. The gene calls are TRBV28 and TRBJ2-7; the match to TRBD1 covers 9 bases. There are 13 residues in the CDR3. Trimming at V came to 8 bases and at J to 4 bases, leaving 6 bases not matched to a gene. The germline gives CDR1 MDHEN, CDR2 SYDVKM.

The chain uses TRBV29-1 and TRBJ1-2, with a weak D call TRBD1 (5 bases). The CDR3 sequence is 12 residues long. The V end lost 4 bases, the J end lost 0 bases, and 6 bases lay between the germline ends. Germline V gene sequence: CDR1 SQVTM, CDR2 ANQGSEA. The CDR3 region is CSVGQSNYGYTF. CDR3 DNA: TGCAGCGTTGGACAGTCTAACTATGGCTACACCTTC.

V is TRBV5-1 and J is TRBJ2-3; possible D gene TRBD1, 6 bases. The germline gives CDR1 SGHRS, CDR2 YFSETQ. CDR3 length: 17 residues. Between the trimmed V and J ends, which lost 0 bases and 0 bases, there was a span of 14 bases. Here the CDR3 reads CASSLGIGGSSTDTQYF. The CDR3 nucleotides are TGCGCCAGCAGCTTGGGCATTGGGGGCTCTAGCACAGATACGCAGTATTTT.

The rearrangement uses TRBV29-1 and TRBJ2-4, with D perhaps TRBD1 (6 bases). The CDR3 sequence is 11 residues long. Between the trimmed V and J ends, which lost 5 bases and 8 bases, there was a span of 10 bases. Germline CDR1 reads SQVTM; CDR2 reads ANQGSEA. CDR3 DNA sequence: TGCAGCGTTCTGTCAGGGGACATTCAGTACTTC. Translation gives CSVLSGDIQYF.